These T cell receptor beta chains were read from a single sample in a study of blood T cell repertoires in COVID-19. Method: immunoSEQ multiplex PCR; TCRdb's copy keeps in-frame clones and lacks some. The table lists 130,000 to 150,000 clones, over 75% of them singletons. The material sequenced was peripheral blood. These receptors were collected from a man aged 55 to 70 with active or convalescent COVID-19. Each CDR3 is given with its conserved first and last residue. A D gene is named only where the DNA matches it firmly. Rows give clone size only sometimes, using once, few, many, or a class for an expanded clone.

TRBD2	TRBJ2-1	-	TRBV5-4	TGTGCCAGCAGCCGCTCCTTGGCGGGGGAACAGTTCTTC	CASSRSLAGEQFF
-	TRBJ1-3	-	TRBV19	TGTGCCAGTATAATCTCGGCTGGAAACACCATATATTTT	CASIISAGNTIYF
-	TRBJ1-5	-	TRBV7-2	TGTGCCAGCAGCTTGGGACACGGTCATCAGCCCCAGCATTTT	CASSLGHGHQPQHF
TRBD1	TRBJ1-1	-	TRBV6-4	TGTGCCAGCAGTGACACGCATACAGGGGTACGGGCTGAAGCTTTCTTT	CASSDTHTGVRAEAFF
-	TRBJ1-5	few	TRBV18	TGTGCCAGCTCACCCCCGGGCGGGGGGAATCAGCCCCAGCATTTT	CASSPPGGGNQPQHF
-	TRBJ1-4	-	TRBV6-5	TGTGCCAGCAGTTATAGGAGGGGAAAACTGTTTTTT	CASSYRRGKLFF
-	TRBJ2-3	-	TRBV9	TGTGCCAGCAGCTCCTCCACTTCTCTCACAGATACGCAGTATTTT	CASSSSTSLTDTQYF
TRBD1	TRBJ1-6	once	TRBV6-5	TGTGCCAGCCGACCGGGACAGGACAATTCACCCCTCCACTTT	CASRPGQDNSPLHF
TRBD2	TRBJ2-3	-	TRBV5-1	TGCGCCAGCAGCTTGGGGGGACTACACACAGATACGCAGTATTTT	CASSLGGLHTDTQYF
TRBD1	TRBJ2-7	-	TRBV7-2	TGTGCCAGCAGCTTAGTGTACAGGGGGAGAGACGAGCAGTACTTC	CASSLVYRGRDEQYF
-	TRBJ2-3	-	TRBV9	TGTGCCAGCAGCGTGACGACTAGTTCAGATACGCAGTATTTT	CASSVTTSSDTQYF
TRBD2	TRBJ2-1	many	TRBV27	TGTGCCAGCAGTCTCAGCGGGGATTACAATGAGCAGTTCTTC	CASSLSGDYNEQFF
-	TRBJ2-3	-	TRBV4-3	TGCGCCAGCAGCCCACGGCAGGGGGAGGTGGATACGCAGTATTTT	CASSPRQGEVDTQYF
TRBD1	TRBJ2-5	-	TRBV19	TGTGCCAGTAGTATAGCAAGGGGGCTAGAGACCCAGTACTTC	CASSIARGLETQYF
-	TRBJ2-1	-	TRBV7-9	TGTGCCAGCAGCATTCCAGGGTTGGGTGAGCAGTTCTTC	CASSIPGLGEQFF
TRBD2	TRBJ2-7	-	TRBV18	TGTGCCAGCTCCCCGTCACTAGCGGGAGAAGGGTACGAGCAGTACTTC	CASSPSLAGEGYEQYF
TRBD2	TRBJ2-7	-	TRBV24-1	TGTGCCACCAGTGGAGGTAGCGGGAGCGAGCAGTACTTC	CATSGGSGSEQYF
TRBD1	TRBJ1-4	-	TRBV7-9	TGTGCCAGCAGCCCCTCAGGGACAGGGGTCGGTGAAAAACTGTTTTTT	CASSPSGTGVGEKLFF
-	TRBJ1-2	-	TRBV20-1	TGCAGTGCTAGTGTCCAGGGTACAGGAGTTAACTATGGCTACACCTTC	CSASVQGTGVNYGYTF
TRBD1	TRBJ2-7	-	TRBV2	TGTGCCAGCAGTGACCGGACAGGGGGCTACGAGCAGTACTTC	CASSDRTGGYEQYF